The present T cell receptor (beta chain) was sequenced within a study of cytomegalovirus exposure and HLA in healthy donors. Study at large: Of all 360 or so donors who were genotyped, roughly 81% belonged to the Caucasian-associated ancestry cluster.

Study findings and constraints: It was in a later analysis that TCR association rates were seen to vary by HLA locus, highest for DRB1 and lowest for HLA-C. According to an earlier analysis, most TCR beta V segments yielded productive rearrangements about 87% or about 30% of the time.

To note about this clone: Its antigen is unknown.

PCR involved 60 Vbeta and 13 Jbeta primers. Assay: immunoSEQ multiplex PCR; the TCRdb copy retains only in-frame clones and omits some. The sample contains nearly 110,000 clones, roughly 80% of which appear only once. Germline CDR1 and CDR2: MNHEY and SVGAGI. The CDR3 is 16 amino acids. The ends were cut back, 0 bases at V and 3 bases at J, with 12 bases in the middle. V usage is TRBV6-5 and J usage is TRBJ1-3, with D unclear. The origin of this receptor is a man aged 30 to 45 in good health and CMV-seronegative. The source material was PBMCs. CDR3 DNA sequence: TGTGCCAGCAGTTACTCGAGAAGCCACGGTGGAAACACCATATATTTT. Encoded protein: CASSYSRSHGGNTIYF.